One TCR beta chain is described in this entry. This record belongs to a study of Ad26.COV2.S vaccination and SARS-CoV-2 variants. Study background: Once, or twice with 56 days between doses, Ad26.COV2.S was given intramuscularly.

The treatment here: roughly 19 received Ad26.COV2.S at low or high dose, single or two shots; roughly five received placebo; per-sample allocation not given. Samples analyzed were those drawn on day 63 after the first vaccine or placebo injection. Its platform was an Ad26 vector, and its expressed antigen was Wuhan-strain SARS-CoV-2 spike. The V end was cut by 7 bases, the J end by 1 base, with 16 bases between. The CDR3 covers 15 residues. The germline gives CDR1 SGHTA, CDR2 FQGNSA. Data came from immunoSEQ multiplex PCR; TCRdb stores just in-frame clones and leaves some out. The sample lists some 320,000 clones; about 86% were seen once.

The sequence derives from a person between 18 and 59 years old who received the Ad26.COV2.S COVID-19 vaccine or a placebo. The rearrangement links TRBV7-2 to TRBJ1-1; D ambiguous. The specimen comprised peripheral blood, sampled in a trial of Ad26.COV2.S vaccine versus placebo. CDR3 nucleotide sequence: TGTGCCAGCACCGCCCTGGACGGGTGGAACACTGAAGCTTTCTTT. Translation gives CASTALDGWNTEAFF.